These 29 T cell receptor beta chains originate from one sample sequenced in a study of blood T cell repertoires in COVID-19. The assay was immunoSEQ multiplex PCR, and TCRdb's table has in-frame clones only and misses some. The profile shows 25,000 to 30,000 clones, approximately 92% of them singletons. The sample was peripheral blood. These receptors originate from a human donor with acute or convalescent COVID-19. The donor label of this sample is uncertain.

This clone appeared a single time. The chain combines TRBV11-2 with TRBJ1-6; 9 positions match TRBD1. J lost 4 bases, V lost 6 bases, and 4 bases had no gene match. Germline V gene lookup returns CDR1 SGHAT and CDR2 FQNNGV. CDR3 length: 15 residues. The CDR3 DNA is TGTGCCAGCAGTTCAGACAGGGGGTATAATTCACCCCTCCACTTT. This encodes CASSSDRGYNSPLHF.

This chain joins TRBV6-5 and TRBJ2-2; TRBD2 might be the D (5 bases). Per germline, CDR1 MNHEY and CDR2 SVGAGI. The CDR3 spans 15 residues. V lost 7 bases, J lost 7 bases, and 19 bases lay in between. The CDR3 sequence: CASNPPIDRDGELFF. CDR3 coding DNA: TGTGCCAGCAACCCCCCTATAGATCGGGACGGGGAGCTGTTTTTT.

The chain joins TRBV6-5 to TRBJ1-1; unclear D gene. The CDR3 is 13 residues long. In germline, CDR1 is MNHEY, CDR2 SVGAGI. Trimming removed 6 bases from V and 6 bases from J, with 14 bases in between. CDR3 nucleotides: TGTGCCAGCAGGGAGGAGACACCCCCTGAAGCTTTCTTT. Its protein product is CASREETPPEAFF.

V and J are TRBV11-2 and TRBJ2-2; the D gene is possibly TRBD1 (5 bases). Per the germline V gene, CDR1 is SGHAT and CDR2 is FQNNGV. The V and J ends lost 2 bases and 0 bases respectively, with 7 bases between them. This CDR3 region has 15 residues. The CDR3 region has the DNA TGTGCCAGCAGCTTACCAGGGACGAACACCGGGGAGCTGTTTTTT. Its translation: CASSLPGTNTGELFF.

This chain joins TRBV28 and TRBJ1-6; D remains ambiguous. Deletions cut 4 bases from V and 8 bases from J, with 9 bases between. The CDR3 runs 13 residues. Germline-derived CDR1 and CDR2 are MDHEN and SYDVKM. CDR3 sequence (DNA): TGTGCCAGCAGTTATACCCTAGATTCACCCCTCCACTTT. Translation gives CASSYTLDSPLHF.

V usage is TRBV7-2 and J usage is TRBJ2-7, with 8 bases matching TRBD2. V dropped 1 base and J dropped 2; count of bases not matched to a gene: 4. Germline assignment: CDR1 SGHTA and CDR2 FQGNSA. This CDR3 spans 15 amino acids. This CDR3 reads CASSLVGLGPYEQYF. The CDR3 nucleotides are TGTGCCAGCAGCTTAGTGGGACTAGGGCCCTACGAGCAGTACTTC.

The CDR3 region has the DNA TGCGCCAGCAGTGAGTCGCTAGCGGGAATCAACTACAATGAGCAGTTCTTC. Encoded protein: CASSESLAGINYNEQFF. This chain uses TRBV10-1 with TRBJ2-1; TRBD2 agrees at 9 bases. Trimming at V came to 0 bases and at J to 3 bases, leaving 6 bases not matched to a gene. CDR1 and CDR2 (germline): WNHNN, SYGVQD (reference sequence). The CDR3 totals 17 residues.

This clone was recorded a few times. This rearrangement joins TRBV14 to TRBJ2-2, with 7 bases that match TRBD2. The CDR3 has 15 residues. After removal of 4 bases from V and 1 base from J, the junction contained 3 bases not matched to a gene. Germline loops: CDR1 SGHDN, CDR2 FVKESK. The CDR3 loop reads CASSLQRGNTGELFF. The DNA for the CDR3 is TGTGCCAGCAGCCTACAGCGGGGGAACACCGGGGAGCTGTTTTTT.

The chain recombines TRBV5-8 with TRBJ2-2; maybe TRBD1 (6 bases). The V and J ends lost 4 bases and 6 bases respectively, with 13 bases between them. The CDR3 extends over 14 amino acids. Germline values: CDR1 SGHTS, CDR2 YDEGEE. The chain's CDR3 is CASSPTGIPGELFF. The DNA of the CDR3 is TGTGCCAGCAGCCCCACAGGGATACCCGGGGAGCTGTTTTTT.

This sequence joins TRBV7-2 and TRBJ2-7; weak D call: TRBD1 (6 bases). The germline V gene encodes CDR1 SGHTA and CDR2 FQGNSA. The length of the CDR3 is 14 residues. Deletions cut 6 bases from V and 0 bases from J, with 12 bases between. CDR3 residues: CASRPQGYSYEQYF. CDR3 nucleotides: TGTGCCAGCAGACCACAGGGTTACTCCTACGAGCAGTACTTC.

The V call is TRBV2, the J call TRBJ1-5, with 9 bases fitting TRBD1. The J segment lost 7 bases and the V segment lost 5 bases, leaving 6 bases of the junction unmatched. The CDR3 sequence is 14 residues long. Germline values: CDR1 SNHLY, CDR2 FYNNEI. The CDR3, as DNA: TGTGCCAGCAGTCGACAGGGGGAAGCCCAGCCCCAGCATTTT. This sequence encodes CASSRQGEAQPQHF.

The sample holds a few counts of this clone. The CDR3: CASSSQRWWSYNEQFF. Here the CDR3 DNA reads TGTGCCAGCAGTTCCCAGAGGTGGTGGTCCTACAATGAGCAGTTCTTC. The chain employs TRBV28 and TRBJ2-1; D remains ambiguous. V dropped 4 bases and J dropped 1 base, with 14 bases sitting between them. Per germline, CDR1 MDHEN and CDR2 SYDVKM. The CDR3 loop spans 16 amino acids.

This chain uses TRBV29-1 with TRBJ2-3, with D perhaps TRBD2 (5 bases). The V gene's germline CDR1 is SQVTM and CDR2 ANQGSEA. Trimming removed 8 bases from V and 1 base from J, with 19 bases in between. This CDR3 comprises 15 residues. The DNA for the CDR3 is TGCAGCACCAGCGGAACTAGTTCTGGCACAGATACGCAGTATTTT. Residues: CSTSGTSSGTDTQYF.

The genes are TRBV5-6 and TRBJ2-7; D possibly corresponds to TRBD1 (6 bases). This CDR3 has 16 residues. Germline V gene lookup returns CDR1 SGHDT and CDR2 YYEEEE. Trimming shortened V by 4 bases and J by 5 bases, and 22 bases separated the two germline ends. Here the CDR3 reads CASSPGTGIPSDEQYF. In nucleotides, the CDR3 is TGTGCCAGCAGCCCGGGAACAGGGATTCCTTCGGACGAGCAGTACTTC.

The V and J genes are TRBV6-1 and TRBJ1-4; 9 bases line up with TRBD1. V trimming: 5 bases; J trimming: 5 bases; junction bases outside the gene matches: 6. The CDR3 has 15 amino acids. Germline CDR1 reads MNHNS; CDR2 reads SASEGT. The CDR3 nucleotides read TGTGCCAGCAGTCAAACGGACAGGGGAAATGAAAAACTGTTTTTT. It encodes CASSQTDRGNEKLFF.

This chain links TRBV14 with TRBJ2-1; 11 positions match TRBD2. From germline, CDR1 is SGHDN and CDR2 FVKESK. The CDR3 is 16 amino acids. J was trimmed by 7 bases and V by 1 base; bases with no gene match: 6. CDR3 in amino acids: CASSQGRTSGSNEQFF. The CDR3 DNA reads TGTGCCAGCAGCCAAGGGCGCACTAGCGGGAGTAATGAGCAGTTCTTC.

The genes are TRBV18 and TRBJ2-3; 9 nucleotides line up with TRBD1. Germline lookup yields CDR1 KGHSH and CDR2 LQKENI. V dropped 3 bases and J dropped 5; count of bases not matched to a gene: 6. The CDR3 has 15 amino acids. CDR3 amino acids: CASSPVQGARDTQYF. The CDR3 DNA follows: TGTGCCAGCTCACCGGTACAGGGGGCTCGAGATACGCAGTATTTT.

The chain employs TRBV19 and TRBJ2-7, with TRBD2 matching 10 bases. This CDR3 is built from 15 residues. Per germline, CDR1 LNHDA and CDR2 SQIVND (reference sequence). After removal of 3 bases from V and 4 bases from J, the junction contained 6 bases not matched to a gene. CDR3 residues: CASSIIAGGRYEQYF. DNA of the CDR3: TGTGCCAGTAGTATTATAGCGGGAGGACGGTACGAGCAGTACTTC.

The chain couples TRBV4-3 to TRBJ2-3, with D perhaps TRBD1 (5 bases). Germline assignment: CDR1 LGHNA and CDR2 YSLEER. The germline V and J ends were trimmed by 0 bases and 0 bases, with 10 bases remaining between them. The CDR3 sequence is 16 residues long. CDR3 nucleotides: TGCGCCAGCAGCCAAGATCGCAGGGTAAGCACAGATACGCAGTATTTT. This sequence encodes CASSQDRRVSTDTQYF.

Points on this clone: The germline gene is not matched at one end of the junction; a read error may be the cause. This chain connects TRBV19 to TRBJ2-5; 11 nucleotides line up with TRBD2. Germline CDR1 is LNHDA and CDR2 is SQIVND (reference sequence). This CDR3 has 14 amino acids. The CDR3 DNA follows: TGTGCCAGTAGTGGGACTAGCGGTCAAGGGACCCAGTACTTC. Its translation is CASSGTSGQGTQYF.

The genes are TRBV6-2 or TRBV6-3 and TRBJ2-4; 15 bases align to TRBD2. Germline CDR1 MNHEY, CDR2 SVGEGT. This CDR3 has 21 residues. Germline trimming cut 0 bases from V and 0 bases from J; bases unmatched to any gene: 9. The CDR3 DNA reads as TGTGCCAGCAGTTACTCGGGACTAGCGGGGGGCCAAAGGCTAGCCAAAAACATTCAGTACTTC. It codes for CASSYSGLAGGQRLAKNIQYF.

The chain couples TRBV21-1 to TRBJ2-1; the DNA was not compared with TRBD2, the D call given in the table. TRBV21-1 represents a pseudogene. The CDR3 sequence is 22 residues long. The CDR3 loop is CASSKQSDAGTSGGIGYNEQFF. DNA for the CDR3: TGTGCCAGCAGCAAGCAGTCCGACGCCGGGACTAGCGGGGGGATCGGCTACAATGAGCAGTTCTTC.

The chain recombines TRBV12-3 or TRBV12-4 with TRBJ2-7, with TRBD1 matching over 7 bases. The V gene end was trimmed by 3 bases and the J gene end by 3 bases; junction bases not matched to a gene: 2. The CDR3 sequence is 13 residues long. The CDR3 DNA reads TGTGCCAGCAGTTTGAGGGGGCGCTACGAGCAGTACTTC. This gives the protein CASSLRGRYEQYF.

The rearrangement joins TRBV20-1 to TRBJ2-1; 10 positions agree with TRBD1. The ends lost 3 bases at V and 7 bases at J; junction bases unmatched: 3. The CDR3 has 13 amino acids. The germline V gene has CDR1 DFQATT and CDR2 SNEGSKA (reference sequence). The CDR3 here is CSASKGQGNEQFF. In nucleotides, the CDR3 is TGCAGTGCTAGTAAGGGACAGGGGAATGAGCAGTTCTTC.

The chain links TRBV18 to TRBJ1-2, with TRBD1 matching 8 bases. The trim removed 2 bases at V and 8 bases at J, leaving 7 bases unmatched. CDR1 and CDR2 (germline): KGHSH, LQKENI. CDR3 length: 14 amino acids. The CDR3 protein is CASSPSRGLVGYTF. The DNA for the CDR3 is TGTGCCAGCTCACCAAGCAGGGGGCTGGTCGGCTACACCTTC.

V is TRBV2 and J is TRBJ2-3; 13 bases are shared with TRBD2. Germline V CDR1 and CDR2: SNHLY, FYNNEI. V lost 7 bases and J lost 0; bases outside the gene matches: 4. The CDR3 is 16 residues long. The CDR3 loop reads CASTRTSGGSTDTQYF. CDR3 DNA sequence: TGTGCCAGCACTCGGACTAGCGGGGGTAGCACAGATACGCAGTATTTT.

The chain recombines TRBV19 with TRBJ1-1; no clear D. V shed 0 bases and J shed 6 bases, with 5 bases lying between them. The CDR3 sequence is 12 residues long. CDR1 and CDR2 (germline): LNHDA, SQIVND (reference sequence). In DNA, the CDR3 is TGTGCCAGTAGTATAGAGCCAGCTGAAGCTTTCTTT. The encoded protein is CASSIEPAEAFF.

By its share, this clone is medium-sized. A much larger clone is a single base away; this may be a read error. Other DNA sequences in the same sample also yield this CDR3. This rearrangement joins TRBV5-6 to TRBJ1-1; TRBD1 agrees at 7 bases. There are 16 residues in the CDR3. CDR1 is SGHDT, CDR2 YYEEEE, per germline. J gave up 1 base and V 1 base, and 7 bases lay outside the gene matches. The CDR3 bases are TGTGCCAGCAGCTTGTCCGGGCAGGGGGGGAACACTGAAGCTTTCTTT. This encodes CASSLSGQGGNTEAFF.

The gene calls are TRBV6-6 and TRBJ1-5, with 10 bases matching TRBD1. Germline assignment: CDR1 MNHNY and CDR2 SVGAGI (reference sequence). Germline trimming cut 5 bases from V and 2 bases from J; bases unmatched to any gene: 6. The CDR3 sequence is 16 residues long. CDR3 protein: CASSKPGTGGNQPQHF. DNA for the CDR3: TGTGCCAGCAGTAAACCCGGGACAGGGGGCAATCAGCCCCAGCATTTT.